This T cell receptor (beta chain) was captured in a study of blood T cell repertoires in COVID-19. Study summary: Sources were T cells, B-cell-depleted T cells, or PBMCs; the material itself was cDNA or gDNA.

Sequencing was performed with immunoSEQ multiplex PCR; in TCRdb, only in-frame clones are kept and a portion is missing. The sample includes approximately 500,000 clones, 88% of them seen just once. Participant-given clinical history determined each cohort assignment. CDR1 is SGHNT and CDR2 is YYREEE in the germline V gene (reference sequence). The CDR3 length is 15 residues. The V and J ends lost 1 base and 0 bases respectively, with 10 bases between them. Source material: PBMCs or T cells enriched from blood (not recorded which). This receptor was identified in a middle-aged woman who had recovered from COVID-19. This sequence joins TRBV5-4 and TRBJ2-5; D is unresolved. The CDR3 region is CASSLSPVYQETQYF. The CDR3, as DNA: TGTGCCAGCAGCTTGTCTCCAGTGTACCAAGAGACCCAGTACTTC.